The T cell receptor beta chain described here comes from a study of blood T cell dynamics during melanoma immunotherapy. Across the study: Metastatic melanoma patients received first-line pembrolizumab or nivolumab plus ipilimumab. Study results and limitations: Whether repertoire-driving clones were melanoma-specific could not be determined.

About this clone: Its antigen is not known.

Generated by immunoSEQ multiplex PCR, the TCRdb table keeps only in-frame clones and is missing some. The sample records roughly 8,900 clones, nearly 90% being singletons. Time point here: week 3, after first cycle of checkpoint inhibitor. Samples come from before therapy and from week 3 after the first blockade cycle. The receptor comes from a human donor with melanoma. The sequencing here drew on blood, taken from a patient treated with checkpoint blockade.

In nucleotides, the CDR3 is TGTGCCAGCAGTGAACAGGGGGCCAAGAATGAGCAGTTCTTC. This codes for CASSEQGAKNEQFF. This sequence joins TRBV6-4 and TRBJ2-1, with TRBD1 matching over 9 bases. Germline V gives CDR1 MRHNA, CDR2 SNTAGT. After removal of 3 bases from V and 7 bases from J, the junction contained 4 bases not matched to a gene. This CDR3 is 14 amino acids long.